The clone carrying this T cell receptor beta chain was seen many times. Its matching antigen is unknown. This sample stems from a study of regulatory T cells in long-lasting Graves disease. Arm-PCR with iRepertoire HTBI primers amplified the CDR3 regions for these TCR beta libraries. Each CDR3 protein gets one entry after TCRdb re-called the multiplex PCR reads with MiXCR. This table holds approximately 360,000 distinct CDR3 sequences, roughly 23% found once. Broader study findings: Favoring TRBV28, TRBJ1-2 and TRBJ2-5 was a feature seen in persistent disease.

Time point here: persistent/refractory GD, antithyroid drugs over 5 years with positive TRAb. Extracted PBMC RNA gave rise to the TCR library. This CDR3 is built from 12 residues. V gave up 6 bases and J gave up 7 bases, with 13 bases separating them. Germline values: CDR1 SQVTM, CDR2 ANQGSEA. The rearrangement uses TRBV29-1 and TRBJ1-5, with a weak D call TRBD1 (5 bases). The source of this sequence is a woman between 35 and 50 years old with Graves disease. This specimen was peripheral blood mononuclear cells (PBMCs), taken when the disease was refractory, from a patient treated with antithyroid drugs. CDR3 in DNA: TGCAGCGTAAAGCAGGGAGGGCAGCCCCAGCATTTT. This encodes CSVKQGGQPQHF.